This record looks at one T cell receptor (beta chain) sequence and its context. Its specificity is unknown. Specified treatment: approximately 10-day PBMC culture with coronavirus spike peptide pools or control peptides (ViraFEST assay). The Oncomine TCR Beta short-read assay was applied to DNA of cultured CD4+ T cells. CD4+ T cells were cultured, and genomic DNA was extracted from them. TCRdb reprocessed the PCR reads via MiXCR and lists one record per CDR3 protein. The sample carries about 10,000 distinct CDR3 sequences, under 30% recorded once. Germline V lookup: CDR1 MNHNS, CDR2 SASEGT. V dropped 10 bases and J dropped 0 bases, with 15 bases sitting between them. CDR3 length: 14 amino acids. These data originate in a study of vaccination and CD4 T cells after COVID-19. Study at large: Blood was drawn a median roughly 79 days post second dose, range 14 to 241. Cultures serving as controls received a peptide pool (CEFX or HIV-1 Nef) or no peptide. Notes on the study in general: A nonsignificant rise from approximately 21 to 40 was seen in the median number of SARS-CoV-2-reactive clonotypes.

This TCR was sampled from a human donor who had recovered from COVID-19. J is TRBJ1-2 and V is TRBV6-1, with unresolved D. Sequencing was performed on CD4+ T cells from blood, cultured in vitro, taken after SARS-CoV-2 vaccination. CDR3 bases: TGTGCCACCATTAAGGCGGTTACTAACTATGGCTACACCTTC. Translating gives CATIKAVTNYGYTF.